The entry below gives a single T cell receptor (beta chain) sequence along with its context. The CDR3 consists of 13 residues. V lost 1 base and J 8 bases, leaving 11 bases between the germline ends. Per germline, CDR1 SEHNR and CDR2 FQNEAQ (reference sequence). This record belongs to a study of blood T cell repertoires in COVID-19. Study-level background: T cells, B-cell-depleted T cells, or PBMCs provided the cDNA or gDNA that served as material.

Generated by immunoSEQ multiplex PCR, the TCRdb table keeps only in-frame clones and is missing some. The sample lists around 210,000 clones, approximately 88% occurring once. The clonotype originates from a woman under 30 who had recovered from COVID-19. V gene TRBV7-9 combines with J gene TRBJ1-1; no firm D call. The sequencing input was PBMCs or T cells enriched from blood (not recorded which). CDR3 sequence (DNA): TGTGCCAGCAGCTTAGGCCTCGGGAGAGAAGCTTTCTTT. This gives the protein CASSLGLGREAFF.